Described below is a single TCR beta chain sequence and its context. These data come from a study of blood T cell repertoires in COVID-19. Germline CDR1 reads LGHDT; CDR2 reads YNNKEL (reference sequence). Deletions cut 0 bases from V and 0 bases from J, with 14 bases between. CDR3 length: 18 amino acids. In the original analysis: It was from reference gene primer amplification that nucleated cell counts were estimated. TCRdb's copy holds only in-frame clones and misses some; the assay was immunoSEQ multiplex PCR. V and J calls and clone size are copied from that table; D and trimming were computed from the DNA. The table includes approximately 85,000 clones, roughly 90% detected once.

Sequences were obtained from peripheral blood. The TCR was taken from a woman aged 80 or over with active or convalescent COVID-19. This sequence joins TRBV3-1 (or the pseudogene TRBV3-2) and TRBJ1-4; unclear D gene. The CDR3 sequence: CASSQDWWPEATNEKLFF. Written as DNA, the CDR3 is TGTGCCAGCAGCCAAGATTGGTGGCCCGAAGCAACTAATGAAAAACTGTTTTTT.